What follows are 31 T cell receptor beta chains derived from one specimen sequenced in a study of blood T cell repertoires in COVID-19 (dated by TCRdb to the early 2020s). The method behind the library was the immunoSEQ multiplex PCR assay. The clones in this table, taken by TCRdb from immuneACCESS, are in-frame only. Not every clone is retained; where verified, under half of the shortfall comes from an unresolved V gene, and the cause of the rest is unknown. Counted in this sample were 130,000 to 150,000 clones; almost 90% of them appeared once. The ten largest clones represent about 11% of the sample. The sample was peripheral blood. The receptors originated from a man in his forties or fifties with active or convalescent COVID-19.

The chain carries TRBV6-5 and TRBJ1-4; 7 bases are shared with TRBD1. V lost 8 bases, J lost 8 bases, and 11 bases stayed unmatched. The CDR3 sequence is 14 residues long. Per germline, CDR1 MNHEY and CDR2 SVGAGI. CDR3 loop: CASRRQGGKEKLFF. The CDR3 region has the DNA TGTGCCAGCCGACGACAGGGAGGAAAAGAAAAACTGTTTTTT.

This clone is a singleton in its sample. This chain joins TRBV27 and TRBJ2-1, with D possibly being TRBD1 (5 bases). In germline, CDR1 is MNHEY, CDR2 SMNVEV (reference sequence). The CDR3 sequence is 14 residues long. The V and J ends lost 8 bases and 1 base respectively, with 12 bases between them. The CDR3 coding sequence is TGTGCCAGCGTAGACAAGGGGTCCTACAATGAGCAGTTCTTC. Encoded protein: CASVDKGSYNEQFF.

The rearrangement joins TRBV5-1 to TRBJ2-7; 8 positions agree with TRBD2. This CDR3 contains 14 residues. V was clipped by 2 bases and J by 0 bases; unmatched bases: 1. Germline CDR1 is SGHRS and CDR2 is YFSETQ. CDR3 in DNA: TGCGCCAGCAGCTTAACTAGCGGCTCCTACGAGCAGTACTTC. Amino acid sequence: CASSLTSGSYEQYF.

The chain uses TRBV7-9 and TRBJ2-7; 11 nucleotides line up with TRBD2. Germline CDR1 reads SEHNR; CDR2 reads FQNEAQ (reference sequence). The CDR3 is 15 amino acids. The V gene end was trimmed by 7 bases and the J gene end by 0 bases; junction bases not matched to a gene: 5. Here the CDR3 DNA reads TGTGCCAGCACCAAGGGACTAGCGGCCTCCTACGAGCAGTACTTC. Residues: CASTKGLAASYEQYF.

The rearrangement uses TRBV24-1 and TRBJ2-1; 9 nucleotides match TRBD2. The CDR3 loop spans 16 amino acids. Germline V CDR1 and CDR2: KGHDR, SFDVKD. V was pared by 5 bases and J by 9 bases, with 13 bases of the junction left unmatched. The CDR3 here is CATSAREGQVMLEQFF. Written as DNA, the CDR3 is TGTGCCACCAGTGCGCGGGAGGGCCAAGTAATGCTTGAGCAGTTCTTC.

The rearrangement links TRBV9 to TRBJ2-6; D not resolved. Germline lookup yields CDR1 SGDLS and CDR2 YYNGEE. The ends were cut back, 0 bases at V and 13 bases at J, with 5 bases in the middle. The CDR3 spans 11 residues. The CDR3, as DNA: TGTGCCAGCAGCGTAGGAACAGTCCTGACTTTC. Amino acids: CASSVGTVLTF.

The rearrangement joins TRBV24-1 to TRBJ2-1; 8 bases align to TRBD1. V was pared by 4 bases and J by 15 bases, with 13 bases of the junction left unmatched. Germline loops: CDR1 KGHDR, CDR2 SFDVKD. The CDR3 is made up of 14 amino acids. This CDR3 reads CATSDSAGQGSGFF. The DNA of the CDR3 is TGTGCCACCAGTGACTCAGCCGGACAGGGTTCGGGGTTCTTC.

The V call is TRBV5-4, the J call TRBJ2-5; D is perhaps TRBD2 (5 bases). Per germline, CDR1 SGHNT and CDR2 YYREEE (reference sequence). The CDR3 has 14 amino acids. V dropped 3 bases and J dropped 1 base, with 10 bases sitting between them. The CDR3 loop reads CASSSRDFQETQYF. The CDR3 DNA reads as TGTGCCAGCAGCTCCCGGGATTTCCAAGAGACCCAGTACTTC.

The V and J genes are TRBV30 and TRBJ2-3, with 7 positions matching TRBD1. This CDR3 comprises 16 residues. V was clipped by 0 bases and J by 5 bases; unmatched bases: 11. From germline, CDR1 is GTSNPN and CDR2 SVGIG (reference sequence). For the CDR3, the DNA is TGTGCCTGGAGTGTGGGTTCCCGGGACAGTGGAGATACGCAGTATTTT. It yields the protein CAWSVGSRDSGDTQYF.

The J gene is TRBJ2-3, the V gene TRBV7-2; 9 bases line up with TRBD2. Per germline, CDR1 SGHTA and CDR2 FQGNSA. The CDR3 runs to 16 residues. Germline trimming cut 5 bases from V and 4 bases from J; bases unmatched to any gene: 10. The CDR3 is CASSPIAGEDADTQYF. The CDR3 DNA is TGTGCCAGCAGCCCAATAGCGGGAGAAGATGCAGATACGCAGTATTTT.

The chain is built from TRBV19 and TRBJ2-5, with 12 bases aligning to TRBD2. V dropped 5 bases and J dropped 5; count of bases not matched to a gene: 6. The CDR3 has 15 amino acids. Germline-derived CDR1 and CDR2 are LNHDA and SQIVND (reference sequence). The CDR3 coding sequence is TGTGCCAGTAGTCAAGGAACTAGCGGGAGGGAGACCCAGTACTTC. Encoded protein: CASSQGTSGRETQYF. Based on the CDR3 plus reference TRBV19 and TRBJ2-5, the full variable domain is DGGITQSPKYLFRKEGQNVTLSCEQNLNHDAMYWYRQDPGQGLRLIYYSQIVNDFQKGDIAEGYSVSREKKESFPLTVTSAQKNPTAFYLCASSQGTSGRETQYFGPGTRLLVL.

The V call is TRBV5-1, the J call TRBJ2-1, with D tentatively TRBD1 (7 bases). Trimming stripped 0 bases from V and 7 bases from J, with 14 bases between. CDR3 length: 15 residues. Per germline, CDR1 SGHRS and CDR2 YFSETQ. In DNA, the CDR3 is TGCGCCAGCAGCTTGGTGGAGGGCAGGGGGAATGAGCAGTTCTTC. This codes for CASSLVEGRGNEQFF.

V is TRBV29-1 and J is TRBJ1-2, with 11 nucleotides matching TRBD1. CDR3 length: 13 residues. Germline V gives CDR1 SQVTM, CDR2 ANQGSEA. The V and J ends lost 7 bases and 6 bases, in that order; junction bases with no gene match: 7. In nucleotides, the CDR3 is TGCAGCGCCCCGGGACAGGGGGTCGATGGCTACACCTTC. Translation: CSAPGQGVDGYTF.

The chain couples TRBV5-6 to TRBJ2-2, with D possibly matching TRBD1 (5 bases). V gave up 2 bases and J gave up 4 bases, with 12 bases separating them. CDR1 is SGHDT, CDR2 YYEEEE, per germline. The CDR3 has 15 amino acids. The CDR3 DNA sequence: TGTGCCAGCAGCTTTTTAGGGGTCGGCACCGGGGAGCTGTTTTTT. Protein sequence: CASSFLGVGTGELFF.

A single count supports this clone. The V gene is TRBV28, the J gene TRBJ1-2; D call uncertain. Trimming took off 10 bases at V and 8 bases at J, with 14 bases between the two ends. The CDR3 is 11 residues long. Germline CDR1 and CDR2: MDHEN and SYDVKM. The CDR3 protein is CATTRESGYTF. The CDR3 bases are TGTGCCACAACCCGGGAGTCCGGCTACACCTTC.

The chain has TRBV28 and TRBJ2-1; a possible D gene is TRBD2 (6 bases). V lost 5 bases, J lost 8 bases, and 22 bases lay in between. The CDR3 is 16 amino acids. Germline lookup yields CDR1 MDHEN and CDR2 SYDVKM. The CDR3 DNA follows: TGTGCCAGCAGTCCCCAGAGGCGCGGGAACCCCTATGAGCAGTTCTTC. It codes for CASSPQRRGNPYEQFF.

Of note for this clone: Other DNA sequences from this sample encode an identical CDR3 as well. The CDR3 protein is CASTPSGRSSYEQYF. The CDR3 DNA reads TGTGCCAGCACCCCGTCAGGTAGAAGCTCCTACGAGCAGTACTTC. The chain uses TRBV6-5 and TRBJ2-7; D is ambiguous. The CDR3 has 15 amino acids. The germline CDR1 and CDR2 sequences are MNHEY and SVGAGI. Trimming removed 7 bases from V and 0 bases from J, with 16 bases in between.

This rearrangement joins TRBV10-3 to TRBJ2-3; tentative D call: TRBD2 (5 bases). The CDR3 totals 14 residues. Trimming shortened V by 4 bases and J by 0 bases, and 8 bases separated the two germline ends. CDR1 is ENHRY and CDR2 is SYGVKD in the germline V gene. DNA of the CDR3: TGTGCCATCAGTGTAGCGACTAGCACAGATACGCAGTATTTT. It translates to CAISVATSTDTQYF.

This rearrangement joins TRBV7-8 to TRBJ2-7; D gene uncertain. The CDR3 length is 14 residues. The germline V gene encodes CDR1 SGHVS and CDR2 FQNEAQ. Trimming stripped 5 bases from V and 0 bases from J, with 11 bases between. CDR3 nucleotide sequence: TGTGCCAGCAGCCCTACCTGGAGCTCCTACGAGCAGTACTTC. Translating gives CASSPTWSSYEQYF. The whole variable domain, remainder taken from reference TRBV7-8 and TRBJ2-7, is GAGVSQSPRYKVAKRGQDVALRCDPISGHVSLFWYQQALGQGPEFLTYFQNEAQLDKSGLPSDRFFAERPEGSVSTLKIQRTQQEDSAVYLCASSPTWSSYEQYFGPGTRLTVT.

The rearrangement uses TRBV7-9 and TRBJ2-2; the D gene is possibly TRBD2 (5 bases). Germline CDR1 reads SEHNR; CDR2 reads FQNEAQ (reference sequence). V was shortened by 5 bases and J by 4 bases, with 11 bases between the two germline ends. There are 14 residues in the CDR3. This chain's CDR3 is CASSPWTSTGELFF. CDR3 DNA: TGTGCCAGCAGCCCATGGACTTCCACCGGGGAGCTGTTTTTT.

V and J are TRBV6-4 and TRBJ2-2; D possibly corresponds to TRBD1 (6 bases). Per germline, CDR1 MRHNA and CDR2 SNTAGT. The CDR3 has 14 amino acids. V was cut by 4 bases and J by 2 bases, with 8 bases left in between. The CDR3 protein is CASSGRGNTGELFF. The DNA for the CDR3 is TGTGCCAGCAGTGGCAGGGGAAACACCGGGGAGCTGTTTTTT.

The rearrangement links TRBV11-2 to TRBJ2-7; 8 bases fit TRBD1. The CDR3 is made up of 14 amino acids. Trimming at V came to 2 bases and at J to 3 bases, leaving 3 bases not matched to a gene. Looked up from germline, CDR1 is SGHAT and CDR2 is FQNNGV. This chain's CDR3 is CASSLQGAGYEQYF. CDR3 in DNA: TGTGCCAGCAGCTTACAGGGGGCGGGCTACGAGCAGTACTTC.

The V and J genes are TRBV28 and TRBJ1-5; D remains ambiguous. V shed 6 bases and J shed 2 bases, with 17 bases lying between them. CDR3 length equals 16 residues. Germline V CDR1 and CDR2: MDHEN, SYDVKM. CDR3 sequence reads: CASSSPKFAGNQPQHF. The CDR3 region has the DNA TGTGCCAGCAGCTCCCCAAAGTTCGCGGGCAATCAGCCCCAGCATTTT.

CDR3 region: CASSQHNPTGIYQANYGYTF. DNA for the CDR3: TGCGCCAGCAGTCAGCACAACCCCACAGGGATCTACCAGGCTAACTATGGCTACACCTTC. The chain couples TRBV23-1 to TRBJ1-2, with D possibly matching TRBD1 (6 bases). TRBV23-1 is identified as an open reading frame with a role that is uncertain. Trimming took off 3 bases at V and 0 bases at J, with 26 bases between the two ends. The CDR3 totals 20 residues.

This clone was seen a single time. The CDR3 region has the DNA TGTGCCAGCAGCTTGGATTGGGCAGTCCAAGAGACCCAGTACTTC. Its translation is CASSLDWAVQETQYF. V usage is TRBV5-5 and J usage is TRBJ2-5; the D is unclear. CDR3 length equals 15 residues. The germline V gene encodes CDR1 SGHKS and CDR2 YYEKEE (reference sequence). V was pared by 0 bases and J by 1 base, with 10 bases between.

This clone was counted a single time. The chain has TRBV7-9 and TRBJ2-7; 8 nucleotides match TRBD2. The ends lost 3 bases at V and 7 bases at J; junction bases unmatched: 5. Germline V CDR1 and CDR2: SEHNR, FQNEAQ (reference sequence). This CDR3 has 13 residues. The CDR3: CASSFSGTGEQYF. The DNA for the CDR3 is TGTGCCAGCAGCTTTAGCGGGACGGGGGAGCAGTACTTC.

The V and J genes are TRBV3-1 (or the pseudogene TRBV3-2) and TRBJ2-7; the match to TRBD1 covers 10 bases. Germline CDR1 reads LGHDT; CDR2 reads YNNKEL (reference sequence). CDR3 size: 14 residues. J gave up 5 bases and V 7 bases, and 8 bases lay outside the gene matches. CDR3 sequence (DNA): TGTGCCAGCAAAAAGACAGGGGGCCCCCACGAGCAGTACTTC. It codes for CASKKTGGPHEQYF.

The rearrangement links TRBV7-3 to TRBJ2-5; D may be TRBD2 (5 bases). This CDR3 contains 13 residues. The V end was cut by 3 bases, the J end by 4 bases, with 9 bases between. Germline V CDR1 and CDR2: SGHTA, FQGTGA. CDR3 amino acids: CASSFGGRETQYF. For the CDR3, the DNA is TGTGCCAGCAGCTTCGGAGGTCGAGAGACCCAGTACTTC.

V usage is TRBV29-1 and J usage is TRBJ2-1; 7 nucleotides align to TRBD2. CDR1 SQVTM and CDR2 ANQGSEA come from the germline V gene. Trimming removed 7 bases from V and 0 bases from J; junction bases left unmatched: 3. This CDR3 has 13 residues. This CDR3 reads CSARTSSYNEQFF. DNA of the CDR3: TGCAGCGCCCGGACTAGCTCCTACAATGAGCAGTTCTTC.

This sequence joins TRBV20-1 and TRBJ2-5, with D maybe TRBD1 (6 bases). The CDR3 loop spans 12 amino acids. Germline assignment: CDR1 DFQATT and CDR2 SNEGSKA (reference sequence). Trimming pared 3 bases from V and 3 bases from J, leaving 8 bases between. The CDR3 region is CSASKGEETQYF. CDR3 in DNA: TGCAGTGCTAGTAAGGGGGAAGAGACCCAGTACTTC.

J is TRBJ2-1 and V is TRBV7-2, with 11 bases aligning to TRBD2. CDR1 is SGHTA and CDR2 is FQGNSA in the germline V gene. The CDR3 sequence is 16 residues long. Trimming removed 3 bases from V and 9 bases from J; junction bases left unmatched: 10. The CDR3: CASSLETSGIRGEQFF. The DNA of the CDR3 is TGTGCCAGCAGCTTGGAGACTAGCGGGATCAGGGGTGAGCAGTTCTTC.